This T cell receptor beta chain was sequenced during a study of CD8 T cells in ankylosing spondylitis. This clonotype was found a few times. Its antigen is currently unknown. The authors made TCR beta libraries by quantitative 5'-RACE with molecular barcodes. From the 5' RACE reads, TCRdb called clonotypes with MiXCR, one entry per CDR3 protein. The repertoire includes fewer than 550,000 distinct CDR3 sequences, roughly 5% of them detected once, and roughly 3.5% sits in the top ten. Germline assignment: CDR1 ENHRY and CDR2 SYGVKD. Trimming took 0 bases from V and 5 from J, leaving 2 bases between them. This CDR3 region has 12 residues. Study-level results: The clones that were linked to disease were reported to be significantly enriched in matched synovial fluid samples from ankylosing spondylitis patients. Seemingly distinctive of ankylosing spondylitis blood was a TCR beta motif formed by eight highly homologous variants.

The chain uses TRBV10-3 and TRBJ2-1; D ambiguous. Sequenced material: blood, either unsorted or a sorted T cell fraction (not recorded which). The clonotype comes from a male donor with ankylosing spondylitis. The CDR3, as DNA: TGTGCCATCAGTGAGTCGCACAATGAGCAGTTCTTC. Encoded protein: CAISESHNEQFF.